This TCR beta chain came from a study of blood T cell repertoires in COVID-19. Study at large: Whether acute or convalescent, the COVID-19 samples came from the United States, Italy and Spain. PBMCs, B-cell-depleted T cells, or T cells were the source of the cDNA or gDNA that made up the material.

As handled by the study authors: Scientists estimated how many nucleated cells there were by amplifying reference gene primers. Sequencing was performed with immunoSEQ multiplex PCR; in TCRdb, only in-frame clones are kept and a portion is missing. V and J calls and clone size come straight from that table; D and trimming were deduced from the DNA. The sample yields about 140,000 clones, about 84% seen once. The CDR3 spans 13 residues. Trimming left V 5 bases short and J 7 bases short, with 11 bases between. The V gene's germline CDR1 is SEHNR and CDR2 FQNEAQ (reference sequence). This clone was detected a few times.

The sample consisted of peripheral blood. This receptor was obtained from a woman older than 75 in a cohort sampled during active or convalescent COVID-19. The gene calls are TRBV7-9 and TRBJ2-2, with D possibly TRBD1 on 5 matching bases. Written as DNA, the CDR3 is TGTGCCAGCAGCCGTCCCAGGGTCGGGGAGCTGTTTTTT. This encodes CASSRPRVGELFF.